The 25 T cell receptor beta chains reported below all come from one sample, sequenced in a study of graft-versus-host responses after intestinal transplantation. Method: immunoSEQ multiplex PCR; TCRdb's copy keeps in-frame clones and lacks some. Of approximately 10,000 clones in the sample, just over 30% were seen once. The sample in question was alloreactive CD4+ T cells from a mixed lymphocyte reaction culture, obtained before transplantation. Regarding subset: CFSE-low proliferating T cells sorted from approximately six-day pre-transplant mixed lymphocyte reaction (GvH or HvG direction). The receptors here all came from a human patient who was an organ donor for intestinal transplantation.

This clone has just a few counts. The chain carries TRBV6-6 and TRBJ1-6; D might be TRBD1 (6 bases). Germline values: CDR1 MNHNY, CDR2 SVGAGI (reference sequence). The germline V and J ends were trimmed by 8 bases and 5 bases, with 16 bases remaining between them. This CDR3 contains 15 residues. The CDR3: CASGPAGGDNSPLHF. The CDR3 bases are TGTGCCAGCGGCCCCGCGGGGGGCGATAATTCACCCCTCCACTTT.

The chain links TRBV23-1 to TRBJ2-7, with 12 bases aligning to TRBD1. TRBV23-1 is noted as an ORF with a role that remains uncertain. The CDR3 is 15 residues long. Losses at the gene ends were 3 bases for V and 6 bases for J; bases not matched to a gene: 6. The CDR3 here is CASSQGQGATVEQYF. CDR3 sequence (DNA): TGCGCCAGCAGTCAGGGACAGGGGGCGACGGTCGAGCAGTACTTC.

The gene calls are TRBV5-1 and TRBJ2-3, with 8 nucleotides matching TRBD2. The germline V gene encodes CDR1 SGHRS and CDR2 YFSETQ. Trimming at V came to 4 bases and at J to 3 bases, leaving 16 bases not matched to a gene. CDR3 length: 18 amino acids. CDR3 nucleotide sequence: TGCGCCAGCAGCATTGGCCGCGTCGGGGGGGCCTGGACAGATACGCAGTATTTT. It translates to CASSIGRVGGAWTDTQYF.

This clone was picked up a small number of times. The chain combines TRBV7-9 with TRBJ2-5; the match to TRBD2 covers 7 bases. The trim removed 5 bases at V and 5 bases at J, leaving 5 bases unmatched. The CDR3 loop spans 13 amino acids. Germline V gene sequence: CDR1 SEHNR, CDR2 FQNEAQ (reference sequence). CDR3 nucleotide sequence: TGTGCCAGCAGCCGTACTAGCGTGGAGACCCAGTACTTC. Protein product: CASSRTSVETQYF.

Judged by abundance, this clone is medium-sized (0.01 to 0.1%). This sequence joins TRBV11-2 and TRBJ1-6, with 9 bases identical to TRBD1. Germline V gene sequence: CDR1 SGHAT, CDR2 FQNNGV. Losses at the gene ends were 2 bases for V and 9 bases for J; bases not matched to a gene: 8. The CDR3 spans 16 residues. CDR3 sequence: CASSLSDLGQGSPLHF. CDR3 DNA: TGTGCCAGCAGCTTATCGGATCTGGGACAGGGTTCACCCCTCCACTTT.

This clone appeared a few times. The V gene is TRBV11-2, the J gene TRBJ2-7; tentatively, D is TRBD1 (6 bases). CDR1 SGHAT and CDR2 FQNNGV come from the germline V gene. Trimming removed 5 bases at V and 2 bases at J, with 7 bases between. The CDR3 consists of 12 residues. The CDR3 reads CASSRDTYEQYF. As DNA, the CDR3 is TGTGCCAGCAGCCGGGACACCTACGAGCAGTACTTC.

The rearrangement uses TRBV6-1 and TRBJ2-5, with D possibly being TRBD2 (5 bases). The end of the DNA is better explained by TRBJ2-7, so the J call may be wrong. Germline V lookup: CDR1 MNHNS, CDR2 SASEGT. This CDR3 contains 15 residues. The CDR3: CASSGGWPGNYEQYF. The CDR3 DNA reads TGTGCCAGCAGTGGGGGATGGCCCGGGAACTACGAGCAGTACTTC.

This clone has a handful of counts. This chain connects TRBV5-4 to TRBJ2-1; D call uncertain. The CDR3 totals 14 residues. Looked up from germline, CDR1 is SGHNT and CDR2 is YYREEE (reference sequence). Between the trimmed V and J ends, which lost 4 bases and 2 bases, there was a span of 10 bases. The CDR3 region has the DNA TGTGCCAGCAGCGTCGACTCCGCCTACAATGAGCAGTTCTTC. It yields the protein CASSVDSAYNEQFF.

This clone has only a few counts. CDR3 protein: CASRGFSGGAKNIQYF. In DNA, the CDR3 is TGCGCCAGCAGAGGCTTTAGCGGGGGGGCCAAAAACATTCAGTACTTC. The chain recombines TRBV5-1 with TRBJ2-4, with 10 bases fitting TRBD2. The CDR3 totals 16 residues. The junction had 6 bases not matched to a gene; V was cut back by 5 bases and J by 1 base. The germline CDR1 and CDR2 sequences are SGHRS and YFSETQ.

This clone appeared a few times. CDR3: CASSHIGGAEAFF. CDR3 DNA sequence: TGCGCCAGCAGCCATATCGGCGGCGCTGAAGCTTTCTTT. The chain employs TRBV4-1 and TRBJ1-1; D is undetermined. V was trimmed by 3 bases and J by 6 bases, leaving 11 bases between them. Per the germline V gene, CDR1 is MGHRA and CDR2 is YSYEKL. CDR3 length: 13 amino acids.

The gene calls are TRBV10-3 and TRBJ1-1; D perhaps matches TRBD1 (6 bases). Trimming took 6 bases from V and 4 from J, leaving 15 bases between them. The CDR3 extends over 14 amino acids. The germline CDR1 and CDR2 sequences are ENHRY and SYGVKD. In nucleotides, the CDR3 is TGTGCCATCAGCGCCGGGACATCGTCCACTGAAGCTTTCTTT. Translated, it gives CAISAGTSSTEAFF.

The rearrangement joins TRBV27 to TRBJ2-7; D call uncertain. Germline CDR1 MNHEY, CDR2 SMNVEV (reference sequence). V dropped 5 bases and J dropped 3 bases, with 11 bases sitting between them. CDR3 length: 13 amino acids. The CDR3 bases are TGTGCCAGCAGTGTAGGGTCCGGCTACGAGCAGTACTTC. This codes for CASSVGSGYEQYF.

CDR3 DNA: TGTGCCAGCAAGGATCCGGGACAGGGTCGGTATGAGCAGTTCTTC. Its protein product is CASKDPGQGRYEQFF. The chain recombines TRBV27 with TRBJ2-1; 9 bases fit TRBD1. Germline assignment: CDR1 MNHEY and CDR2 SMNVEV (reference sequence). Trimming cost V 7 bases and J 8 bases; bases outside gene matches: 12. The length of the CDR3 is 15 residues.

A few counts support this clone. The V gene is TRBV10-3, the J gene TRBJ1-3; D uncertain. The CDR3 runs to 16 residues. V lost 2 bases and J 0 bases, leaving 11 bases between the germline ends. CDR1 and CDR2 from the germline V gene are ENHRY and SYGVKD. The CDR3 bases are TGTGCCATCAGTGAGAGTAGGGCAGGCTCTGGAAACACCATATATTTT. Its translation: CAISESRAGSGNTIYF.

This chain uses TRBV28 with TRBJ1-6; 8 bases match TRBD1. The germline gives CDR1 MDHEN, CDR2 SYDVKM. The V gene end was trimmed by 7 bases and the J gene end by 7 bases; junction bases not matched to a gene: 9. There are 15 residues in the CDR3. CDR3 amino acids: CASIPLTGANSPLHF. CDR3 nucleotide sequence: TGTGCCAGCATCCCCCTGACAGGGGCCAATTCACCCCTCCACTTT. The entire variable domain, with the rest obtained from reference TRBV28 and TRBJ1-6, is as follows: DVKVTQSSRYLVKRTGEKVFLECVQDMDHENMFWYRQDPGLGLRLIYFSYDVKMKEKGDIPEGYSVSREKKERFSLILESASTNQTSMYLCASIPLTGANSPLHFGNGTRLTVT.

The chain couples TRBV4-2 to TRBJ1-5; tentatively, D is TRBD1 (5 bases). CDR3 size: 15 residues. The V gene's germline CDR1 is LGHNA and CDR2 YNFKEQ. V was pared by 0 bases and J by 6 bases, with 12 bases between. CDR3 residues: CASSQDLQGIQPQHF. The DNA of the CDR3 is TGTGCCAGCAGCCAAGATTTGCAGGGTATTCAGCCCCAGCATTTT.

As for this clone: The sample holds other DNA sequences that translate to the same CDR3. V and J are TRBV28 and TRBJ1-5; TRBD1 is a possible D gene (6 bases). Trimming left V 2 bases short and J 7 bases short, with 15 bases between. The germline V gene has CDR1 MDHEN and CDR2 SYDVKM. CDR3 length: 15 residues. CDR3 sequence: CASSLAGGGGQPQHF. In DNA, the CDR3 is TGTGCCAGCAGTTTAGCGGGGGGAGGGGGGCAGCCCCAGCATTTT.

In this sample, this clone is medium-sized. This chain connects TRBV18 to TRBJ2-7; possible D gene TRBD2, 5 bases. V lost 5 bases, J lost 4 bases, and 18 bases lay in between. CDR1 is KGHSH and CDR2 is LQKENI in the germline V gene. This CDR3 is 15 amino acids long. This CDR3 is CASSAVTTPGYEQYF. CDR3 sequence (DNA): TGTGCCAGCTCAGCTGTCACGACCCCGGGATACGAGCAGTACTTC.

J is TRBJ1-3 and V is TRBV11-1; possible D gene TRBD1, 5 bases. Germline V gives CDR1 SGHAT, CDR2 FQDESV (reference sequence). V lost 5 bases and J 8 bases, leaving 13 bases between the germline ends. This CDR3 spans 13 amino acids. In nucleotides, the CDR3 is TGTGCCAGCAGCCCAGGGCGACCGGACACCATATATTTT. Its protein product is CASSPGRPDTIYF.

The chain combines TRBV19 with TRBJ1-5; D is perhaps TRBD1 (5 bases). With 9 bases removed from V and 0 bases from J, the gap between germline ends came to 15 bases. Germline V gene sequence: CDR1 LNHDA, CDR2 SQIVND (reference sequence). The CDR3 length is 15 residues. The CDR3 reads CASQRDFGSNQPQHF. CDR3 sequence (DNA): TGTGCCAGCCAGAGGGACTTTGGTAGCAATCAGCCCCAGCATTTT.

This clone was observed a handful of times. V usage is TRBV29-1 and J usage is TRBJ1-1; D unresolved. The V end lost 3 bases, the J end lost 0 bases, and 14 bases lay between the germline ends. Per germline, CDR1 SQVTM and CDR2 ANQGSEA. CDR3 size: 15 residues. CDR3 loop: CSVDPERLMNTEAFF. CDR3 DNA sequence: TGCAGCGTTGATCCGGAGAGATTAATGAACACTGAAGCTTTCTTT.

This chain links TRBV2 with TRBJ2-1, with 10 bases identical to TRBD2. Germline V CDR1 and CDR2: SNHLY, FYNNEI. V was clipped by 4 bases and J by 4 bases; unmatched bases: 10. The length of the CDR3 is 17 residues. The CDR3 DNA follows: TGTGCCAGCAGTGTGTTGGCTAGCGGGGGTCGTTACAATGAGCAGTTCTTC. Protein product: CASSVLASGGRYNEQFF.

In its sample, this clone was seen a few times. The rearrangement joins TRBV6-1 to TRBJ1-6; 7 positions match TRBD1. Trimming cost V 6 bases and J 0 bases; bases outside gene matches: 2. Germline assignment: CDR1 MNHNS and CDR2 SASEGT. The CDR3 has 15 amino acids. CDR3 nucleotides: TGTGCCAGCAGGACAGGGAGCTCCTATAATTCACCCCTCCACTTT. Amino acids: CASRTGSSYNSPLHF.

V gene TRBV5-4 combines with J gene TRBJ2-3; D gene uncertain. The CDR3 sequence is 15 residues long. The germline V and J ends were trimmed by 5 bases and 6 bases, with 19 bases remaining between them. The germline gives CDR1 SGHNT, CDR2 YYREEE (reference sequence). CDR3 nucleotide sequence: TGTGCCAGCAGTGATGCTGCAGGTGTAAAGGATACGCAGTATTTT. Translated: CASSDAAGVKDTQYF.

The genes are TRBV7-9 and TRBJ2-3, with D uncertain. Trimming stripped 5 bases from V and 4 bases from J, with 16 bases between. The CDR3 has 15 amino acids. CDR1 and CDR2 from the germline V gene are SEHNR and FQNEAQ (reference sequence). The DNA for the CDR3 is TGTGCCAGCAGCCTAGGAAACTATCCCTCAGATACGCAGTATTTT. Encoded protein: CASSLGNYPSDTQYF.